These 23 T cell receptor beta chains came from one sample sequenced in a study of cytomegalovirus exposure and HLA in healthy donors. PCR used 60 Vbeta primers and 13 Jbeta primers. Some clones are missing from TCRdb's copy, which holds only in-frame ones; the method was immunoSEQ multiplex PCR. The sample has some 120,000 clones, 80% seen once. Sequenced sample: PBMCs. The receptors were sampled from a man aged 25-45 years in good health and CMV-seropositive.

This clone was recorded a few times. The gene calls are TRBV27 and TRBJ2-7, with 10 bases aligning to TRBD1. V dropped 5 bases and J dropped 7; count of bases not matched to a gene: 11. Germline V gene lookup returns CDR1 MNHEY and CDR2 SMNVEV (reference sequence). This CDR3 region has 15 residues. CDR3 sequence: CASSGGTGDPLEQYF. CDR3 sequence (DNA): TGTGCCAGCAGTGGAGGGACAGGGGATCCCCTGGAGCAGTACTTC.

This rearrangement joins TRBV7-9 to TRBJ1-2, with D tentatively TRBD1 (6 bases). This CDR3 is built from 16 residues. The ends were cut back, 3 bases at V and 4 bases at J, with 18 bases in the middle. Germline V lookup: CDR1 SEHNR, CDR2 FQNEAQ (reference sequence). CDR3 loop: CASSLAGAHRAYGYTF. CDR3 in DNA: TGTGCCAGCAGCTTGGCAGGGGCACACCGGGCCTATGGCTACACCTTC.

This chain uses TRBV11-3 with TRBJ2-5; 9 positions agree with TRBD2. The CDR3 is 13 amino acids. Losses at the gene ends were 4 bases for V and 9 bases for J; bases not matched to a gene: 6. CDR1 is SGHNT and CDR2 is YENEEA in the germline V gene. In nucleotides, the CDR3 is TGTGCCAGCAGCTGGGCTGGCGGGGGGGCCCAGTACTTC. This gives the protein CASSWAGGGAQYF.

Regarding this clone: Sequence at one end of the junction differs from germline and may be a read error. The sample holds other DNA sequences that translate to the same CDR3. This chain joins TRBV6-5 and TRBJ2-5; D might be TRBD2 (6 bases). The CDR3 loop spans 16 amino acids. Germline V gene data show CDR1 as MNHEY and CDR2 as SVGAGI. The DNA for the CDR3 is TGTGCCAGCAGCTACTCCAGTGGGGGGAGGCAAGAGACCCAGTACTTC. Its protein is CASSYSSGGRQETQYF.

The chain employs TRBV7-7 and TRBJ1-5, with 8 nucleotides matching TRBD1. CDR1 is SSHAT, CDR2 FNYEAQ, per germline (reference sequence). Unmatched junction bases numbered 13, after V lost 6 bases and J lost 0 bases. The CDR3 loop spans 18 amino acids. The CDR3 reads CASSPGQGVIPSNQPQHF. The CDR3, as DNA: TGTGCCAGCAGTCCCGGACAGGGAGTTATTCCTAGCAATCAGCCCCAGCATTTT.

This clone has more than one count but fewer than ten. The chain couples TRBV28 to TRBJ2-1, with D possibly matching TRBD1 (6 bases). This CDR3 has 17 amino acids. CDR1 and CDR2 (germline): MDHEN, SYDVKM. Trimming took off 5 bases at V and 7 bases at J, with 24 bases between the two ends. DNA for the CDR3: TGTGCCAGCAGTGCATCAGGGGCGGTTGTGCTAATGAATGAGCAGTTCTTC. This gives the protein CASSASGAVVLMNEQFF.

The chain joins TRBV7-9 to TRBJ2-7; TRBD1 agrees at 11 bases. In germline, CDR1 is SEHNR, CDR2 FQNEAQ (reference sequence). Losses at the gene ends were 8 bases for V and 5 bases for J; bases not matched to a gene: 8. This CDR3 region has 14 residues. The CDR3, as DNA: TGTGCCAGCGGTAAGGGACAGGGGGTGGACGAGCAGTACTTC. Its translation: CASGKGQGVDEQYF.

The J gene is TRBJ2-7, the V gene TRBV6-6; 7 bases align to TRBD1. The length of the CDR3 is 15 residues. Germline lookup yields CDR1 MNHNY and CDR2 SVGAGI (reference sequence). V lost 6 bases, J lost 0 bases, and 8 bases stayed unmatched. CDR3 residues: CASSPGQVISYEQYF. Here the CDR3 DNA reads TGTGCCAGCAGCCCCGGACAGGTAATCTCCTACGAGCAGTACTTC.

This clone came up a few times. This chain joins TRBV6-1 and TRBJ2-5; D not resolved. V dropped 5 bases and J dropped 3 bases, with 16 bases sitting between them. This CDR3 spans 15 amino acids. Germline CDR1 MNHNS, CDR2 SASEGT. The CDR3 loop reads CASSLHLGIEETQYF. CDR3 nucleotide sequence: TGTGCCAGCAGTTTACATCTAGGAATCGAAGAGACCCAGTACTTC.

The V call is TRBV9, the J call TRBJ2-1; possibly TRBD1 for D (5 bases). Per germline, CDR1 SGDLS and CDR2 YYNGEE. The CDR3 has 14 amino acids. With 0 bases removed from V and 6 bases from J, the gap between germline ends came to 10 bases. The CDR3 here is CASSVEGEGNEQFF. DNA for the CDR3: TGTGCCAGCAGCGTAGAAGGGGAAGGCAATGAGCAGTTCTTC.

The chain carries TRBV4-1 and TRBJ1-2, with D possibly being TRBD1 (6 bases). Trimming pared 0 bases from V and 7 bases from J, leaving 15 bases between. This CDR3 has 15 amino acids. Germline V gives CDR1 MGHRA, CDR2 YSYEKL. The CDR3 DNA reads TGCGCCAGCAGCCAAGATCAGGGGCTCTCCTCTGGCTACACCTTC. It yields the protein CASSQDQGLSSGYTF.

The V and J genes are TRBV6-1 and TRBJ2-5, with TRBD1 matching 8 bases. The CDR3 has 15 amino acids. After removal of 2 bases from V and 5 bases from J, the junction contained 7 bases not matched to a gene. CDR1 is MNHNS and CDR2 is SASEGT in the germline V gene. DNA for the CDR3: TGTGCCAGCAGTGAACGGGGACAGGAAGGGGAGACCCAGTACTTC. Translating it yields CASSERGQEGETQYF.

Worth noting for this clone: This same CDR3 is encoded by further DNA sequences in the sample. V usage is TRBV14 and J usage is TRBJ1-1, with TRBD1 matching 7 bases. The trim removed 4 bases at V and 0 bases at J, leaving 2 bases unmatched. CDR1 and CDR2 (germline): SGHDN, FVKESK. The CDR3 length is 14 residues. The CDR3 nucleotides are TGTGCCAGCAGCCCTGGGACAGTGAACACTGAAGCTTTCTTT. It codes for CASSPGTVNTEAFF.

The chain has TRBV19 and TRBJ2-1; D possibly corresponds to TRBD1 (6 bases). Germline V gene sequence: CDR1 LNHDA, CDR2 SQIVND (reference sequence). V shed 6 bases and J shed 0 bases, with 9 bases lying between them. CDR3 length: 14 amino acids. CDR3 residues: CASSKGGSYNEQFF. The CDR3 DNA sequence: TGTGCCAGTAGCAAAGGGGGCTCCTACAATGAGCAGTTCTTC. Full variable domain (rest looked up from reference TRBV19 and TRBJ2-1): DGGITQSPKYLFRKEGQNVTLSCEQNLNHDAMYWYRQDPGQGLRLIYYSQIVNDFQKGDIAEGYSVSREKKESFPLTVTSAQKNPTAFYLCASSKGGSYNEQFFGPGTRLTVL.

This clone came up a few times. The V and J genes are TRBV7-9 and TRBJ2-6, with 7 bases that match TRBD2. Per the germline V gene, CDR1 is SEHNR and CDR2 is FQNEAQ (reference sequence). This CDR3 has 17 amino acids. Germline trimming cut 0 bases from V and 2 bases from J; bases unmatched to any gene: 4. This chain's CDR3 is CASSLAGGGTGANVLTF. The CDR3 DNA reads TGTGCCAGCAGCTTAGCTGGCGGGGGAACTGGGGCCAACGTCCTGACTTTC.

This clone appeared once. CDR3 nucleotide sequence: TGTGCCAGCAGTGAGTATGGCAGGGAAACCTACGAGCAGTACTTC. It is translated as CASSEYGRETYEQYF. J is TRBJ2-7 and V is TRBV25-1, with a weak D call TRBD1 (5 bases). The CDR3 runs to 15 residues. The germline V gene encodes CDR1 MGHDK and CDR2 SYGVNS. V was trimmed by 3 bases and J by 2 bases, leaving 14 bases between them.

This clone has just a few counts. The junction differs from germline at one of its ends, possibly a read error. The chain combines TRBV6-1 with TRBJ1-6; no reliable D call. This CDR3 comprises 16 residues. The V gene's germline CDR1 is MNHNS and CDR2 SASEGT. CDR3 nucleotide sequence: TGTGCCAGCAGCGAAGGGTCTAGCTCCTATAATTCACCCCTCCACTTT. Protein: CASSEGSSSYNSPLHF.

This clone is a singleton in its sample. In DNA form, the CDR3 reads TGTGCCAGCAGTCGACAGGTCAATCAGCCCCAGCATTTT. Protein product: CASSRQVNQPQHF. The chain links TRBV2 to TRBJ1-5, with a weak D call TRBD1 (6 bases). The germline gives CDR1 SNHLY, CDR2 FYNNEI. The CDR3 loop spans 13 amino acids. Trimming left V 5 bases short and J 3 bases short, with 8 bases between.

This chain joins TRBV19 and TRBJ1-5, with 12 bases identical to TRBD1. V dropped 6 bases and J dropped 0; count of bases not matched to a gene: 15. The CDR3 sequence is 20 residues long. The germline V gene encodes CDR1 LNHDA and CDR2 SQIVND (reference sequence). CDR3 sequence: CASSSGILGQGAYSNQPQHF. CDR3 nucleotides: TGTGCCAGTAGCTCGGGGATTCTGGGACAGGGGGCCTATAGCAATCAGCCCCAGCATTTT. The whole variable domain, remainder taken from reference TRBV19 and TRBJ1-5, is DGGITQSPKYLFRKEGQNVTLSCEQNLNHDAMYWYRQDPGQGLRLIYYSQIVNDFQKGDIAEGYSVSREKKESFPLTVTSAQKNPTAFYLCASSSGILGQGAYSNQPQHFGDGTRLSIL.

V and J are TRBV12-5 and TRBJ2-7; 8 bases fit TRBD2. Germline V gene lookup returns CDR1 LGHNT and CDR2 FRNRAP. CDR3 length equals 16 residues. Trimming took 2 bases from V and 5 from J; bases not matched to a gene: 11. CDR3 DNA sequence: TGTGCTAGTGGTTTGCCACGCACCGGACTAGCCCACGAGCAGTACTTC. Its protein is CASGLPRTGLAHEQYF.

This chain uses TRBV30 with TRBJ2-7; TRBD1 matches 8 bases. V lost 5 bases to trimming and J lost 6 bases; unmatched junction nucleotides: 9. The V gene's germline CDR1 is GTSNPN and CDR2 SVGIG (reference sequence). This CDR3 contains 13 residues. The CDR3 region is CAWSWTGSAEQYF. Here the CDR3 DNA reads TGTGCCTGGTCCTGGACAGGGTCTGCCGAGCAGTACTTC.

This clone was detected only once. This chain links TRBV7-3 with TRBJ2-1; 12 nucleotides agree with TRBD2. Losses at the gene ends were 5 bases for V and 9 bases for J; bases not matched to a gene: 8. Germline V gene lookup returns CDR1 SGHTA and CDR2 FQGTGA. The CDR3 contains 15 residues. CDR3 nucleotide sequence: TGTGCCAGCAGCCGTGGACTAGCGGGGTCGGGTGAGCAGTTCTTC. This sequence encodes CASSRGLAGSGEQFF.

The V gene is TRBV7-2, the J gene TRBJ2-3; a weak D match, TRBD2 (6 bases). This CDR3 has 14 amino acids. V lost 4 bases and J 3 bases, leaving 11 bases between the germline ends. The germline CDR1 and CDR2 sequences are SGHTA and FQGNSA. CDR3 sequence: CASSYRDSTDTQYF. The CDR3 bases are TGTGCCAGCAGCTACCGGGACTCAACAGATACGCAGTATTTT.